The clone carrying this TCR beta chain came up once. The sample is drawn from a study of blood T cell repertoires in COVID-19. Study-wide context: COVID-19 samples collected from the United States, Italy and Spain covered acute and convalescent phases. The cDNA or gDNA used as material had been derived from T cells, B-cell-depleted T cells, or PBMCs.

The CDR3 contains 17 residues. Germline lookup yields CDR1 SGHKS and CDR2 YYEKEE (reference sequence). V dropped 0 bases and J dropped 4; count of bases not matched to a gene: 9. How the authors handled the data: Reference gene primer amplification yielded estimated nucleated cell counts. Sequencing was performed with immunoSEQ multiplex PCR; in TCRdb, only in-frame clones are kept and a portion is missing. V, J and clone size are taken as reported in that table, and D and trimming were inferred from the DNA itself. Of tens of thousands of clones listed, roughly 85% were seen once; the top ten hold 30% to 40%.

The sample consisted of peripheral blood. The J gene is TRBJ2-1, the V gene TRBV5-5; 8 bases line up with TRBD1. This sequence was found in a human donor in a cohort sampled during active COVID-19. CDR3 DNA sequence: TGTGCCAGCAGCTTGGCCCCCACAGGGGGTAGGTACAATGAGCAGTTCTTC. Protein product: CASSLAPTGGRYNEQFF.